Each of the 7 T cell receptor beta chains below was sequenced from the same sample in a study of cytomegalovirus exposure and HLA in healthy donors. The primer mix had 60 Vbeta and 13 Jbeta primers. Produced via immunoSEQ multiplex PCR; TCRdb's table is partial and in-frame only. The data show hundreds of thousands of clones, about 80% seen once. The source material was PBMCs. These receptors were collected from a man aged 18 to 29 in good health and CMV-seronegative.

The chain is built from TRBV13 and TRBJ2-1, with 12 bases aligning to TRBD2. CDR1 and CDR2 (germline): PRHDT, FYEKMQ (reference sequence). V was clipped by 4 bases and J by 13 bases; unmatched bases: 5. The CDR3 has 13 amino acids. CDR3 nucleotide sequence: TGTGCCAGCAGCTCAGGACTAGCGGGATTTCAGTTCTTC. Encoded protein: CASSSGLAGFQFF.

The table lists this clone with a count of one. V gene TRBV19 combines with J gene TRBJ2-2; D is possibly TRBD2 (6 bases). The CDR3 sequence is 15 residues long. V lost 4 bases to trimming and J lost 1 base, with 10 bases between them. The germline V gene encodes CDR1 LNHDA and CDR2 SQIVND (reference sequence). Here the CDR3 reads CASSKVGGNTGELFF. CDR3 nucleotide sequence: TGTGCCAGTAGTAAGGTGGGAGGGAACACCGGGGAGCTGTTTTTT.

The gene calls are TRBV5-6 and TRBJ1-1; D perhaps matches TRBD1 (6 bases). This CDR3 is built from 15 residues. The V and J ends lost 0 bases and 7 bases respectively, with 16 bases between them. Per germline, CDR1 SGHDT and CDR2 YYEEEE. The CDR3 bases are TGTGCCAGCAGCTTGGGACAGGTTACCCGCGTTGAAGCTTTCTTT. This encodes CASSLGQVTRVEAFF.

This rearrangement joins TRBV27 to TRBJ1-5; 9 bases map to TRBD1. CDR3 length equals 20 residues. J was trimmed by 2 bases and V by 4 bases; bases with no gene match: 18. Germline loops: CDR1 MNHEY, CDR2 SMNVEV (reference sequence). CDR3 loop: CASSWAPGQGNFYGNQPQHF. The CDR3 bases are TGTGCCAGCAGTTGGGCTCCGGGACAGGGTAACTTTTATGGCAATCAGCCCCAGCATTTT.

The chain combines TRBV6-1 with TRBJ1-4, with 7 nucleotides matching TRBD1. The CDR3 consists of 15 residues. V lost 3 bases, J lost 2 bases, and 3 bases stayed unmatched. CDR1 and CDR2 from the germline V gene are MNHNS and SASEGT. The CDR3 DNA reads as TGTGCCAGCAGTGAGGCGACAGGGACTAATGAAAAACTGTTTTTT. It yields the protein CASSEATGTNEKLFF.

The rearrangement joins TRBV15 to TRBJ2-5, with 11 bases aligning to TRBD2. The DNA end favors TRBJ2-7, so the J call may be wrong. CDR3 length: 16 residues. From germline, CDR1 is LNHNV and CDR2 YYDKDF (reference sequence). The CDR3 is CATSKMTSGASYEQYF. The DNA for the CDR3 is TGTGCCACCAGCAAGATGACTAGCGGGGCCTCCTACGAGCAGTACTTC.

V usage is TRBV10-3 and J usage is TRBJ2-1; 9 nucleotides agree with TRBD1. CDR3 size: 14 residues. The V segment lost 5 bases and the J segment 5 bases; nucleotides outside the gene matches: 4. Germline V CDR1 and CDR2: ENHRY, SYGVKD. CDR3 sequence: CAISRQGGDNEQFF. In DNA, the CDR3 is TGTGCCATCAGTAGACAGGGGGGGGACAATGAGCAGTTCTTC.